The present TCR beta chain was sequenced within a study of blood T cell repertoires in COVID-19. V trimming: 4 bases; J trimming: 5 bases; junction bases outside the gene matches: 10. Germline values: CDR1 MRHNA, CDR2 SNTAGT. The CDR3 is 16 amino acids. Original processing notes: Amplifying reference gene primers gave estimates of nucleated cell counts. The data were produced by immunoSEQ multiplex PCR, yet TCRdb's version contains in-frame clones alone and is incomplete. Clonal size and the V and J genes are those of that table, whereas D and trimming came from the DNA. Of about 290,000 clones listed, around four fifths are singletons.

This receptor was obtained from a woman aged 45-60 years with active or convalescent COVID-19. This chain uses TRBV6-4 with TRBJ2-7, with 11 positions matching TRBD1. The sequencing sample was made of peripheral blood. In nucleotides, the CDR3 is TGTGCCAGCAGTGCCCAAGGGGACAGGGGGTTCGACGAGCAGTACTTC. Translated, it gives CASSAQGDRGFDEQYF.